This is a list of T cell receptor beta chains from one sample in a study of shared clonotypes between healthy human individuals. The assay was immunoSEQ multiplex PCR, and TCRdb's table has in-frame clones only and misses some. Of hundreds of thousands of clones listed, about 92% were seen once; the top ten hold approximately 25%. The sample comprised naive CD8+ T cells sorted from blood. These receptors originate from a man aged 25-40 years in good health. The CDR3 runs from the conserved cysteine through the conserved F or W. Fields, in order: D gene, V gene, J gene, clone size, CDR3 protein, CDR3 DNA. A D gene is named only where the DNA matches it firmly. Part of the rows lack a size; the others show once, few, many or a class for expanded clones.

-	TRBV15	TRBJ2-7	-	CATSRRGGAYYEQYF	TGTGCCACCAGCCGCAGGGGGGGCGCCTACTACGAGCAGTACTTC
-	TRBV13	TRBJ2-2	-	CASSYTSTGELFF	TGTGCCAGCAGCTACACTAGCACCGGGGAGCTGTTTTTT
-	TRBV19	TRBJ2-1	-	CASSIGPGDEQFF	TGTGCCAGTAGTATAGGTCCAGGGGATGAGCAGTTCTTC
-	TRBV7-8	TRBJ2-7	-	CASDYRESASYEQYF	TGTGCCAGCGACTACAGGGAATCGGCTTCCTACGAGCAGTACTTC
-	TRBV4-3	TRBJ2-1	-	CASSQGSSNNEQFF	TGCGCCAGCAGCCAAGGTAGCAGTAACAATGAGCAGTTCTTC
-	TRBV27	TRBJ1-2	-	CASSSLGGTEDGYTF	TGTGCCAGCAGTTCCCTGGGGGGGACGGAAGACGGCTACACCTTC
-	TRBV25-1	TRBJ2-1	-	CASSVTRNDEQFF	TGTGCCAGCAGTGTAACTCGTAACGATGAGCAGTTCTTC
-	TRBV27	TRBJ2-2	-	CASSFSTGELFF	TGTGCCAGCAGTTTTAGCACCGGGGAGCTGTTTTTT
TRBD2	TRBV5-1	TRBJ2-1	-	CASSLNLGLAEQNEQFF	TGCGCCAGCAGCTTGAATTTGGGACTAGCGGAGCAGAATGAGCAGTTCTTC
-	TRBV27	TRBJ2-1	-	CASSIRSYNEQFF	TGTGCCAGCAGTATTCGGTCCTACAATGAGCAGTTCTTC
-	TRBV2	TRBJ1-4	-	CASSSEPDEKLFF	TGTGCCAGCAGTTCGGAGCCAGACGAAAAACTGTTTTTT
-	TRBV4-1	TRBJ2-7	-	CASSQDRGYGPYEQYF	TGCGCCAGCAGCCAAGATAGAGGGTATGGTCCCTACGAGCAGTACTTC
TRBD2	TRBV30	TRBJ2-1	-	CAWRLAGGHFYNEQFF	TGTGCCTGGAGGCTAGCGGGAGGACATTTTTACAATGAGCAGTTCTTC
-	TRBV1	TRBJ2-1	-	CTSSPRGPGYNEQFF	TGCACCAGCAGTCCCCGGGGGCCCGGTTACAATGAGCAGTTCTTC
-	TRBV5-1	TRBJ2-7	-	CASSFNFGDHEQYF	TGCGCCAGCAGTTTCAATTTTGGGGACCACGAGCAGTACTTC
-	TRBV2	TRBJ1-5	-	CASSESRGSNQPQHF	TGTGCCAGCAGTGAAAGCCGGGGTAGCAATCAGCCCCAGCATTTT
-	TRBV29-1	TRBJ2-1	-	CSVGAQGDFIYEQFF	TGCAGCGTTGGTGCTCAGGGTGATTTTATTTATGAGCAGTTCTTC
-	TRBV11-2	TRBJ1-5	-	CASSSVDLGNQPQHF	TGTGCCAGCAGCTCCGTAGACTTGGGCAATCAGCCCCAGCATTTT
-	TRBV19	TRBJ2-7	-	CASSTGHEQYF	TGTGCCAGTAGTACAGGGCACGAGCAGTACTTC
-	TRBV6-5	TRBJ1-3	-	CASSYREGLGNTIYF	TGTGCCAGCAGTTACCGCGAGGGGCTAGGAAACACCATATATTTT
-	TRBV18	TRBJ2-3	-	CASSPPVGVPDTQYF	TGTGCCAGCTCCCCGCCGGTGGGAGTCCCAGATACGCAGTATTTT
-	TRBV5-3	TRBJ1-5	-	CARSYVRVNQPQHF	TGTGCCAGAAGTTACGTACGGGTCAATCAGCCCCAGCATTTT
-	TRBV11-2	TRBJ1-1	once	CASSLEGSRPMNTEAFF	TGTGCCAGCAGCTTAGAGGGGTCCCGACCCATGAACACTGAAGCTTTCTTT
-	TRBV6-5	TRBJ1-3	-	CASSYRSASGNTIYF	TGTGCCAGCAGTTACAGGTCAGCCTCTGGAAACACCATATATTTT
-	TRBV15	TRBJ2-1	-	CATSRSRDHYNEQFF	TGTGCCACCAGCAGATCCCGGGACCATTACAATGAGCAGTTCTTC
TRBD1	TRBV5-1	TRBJ2-5	once	CASSLTGVIQETQYF	TGCGCCAGCAGCTTGACAGGGGTTATCCAAGAGACCCAGTACTTC
-	TRBV4-3	TRBJ2-7	once	CASSQDTDEQYF	TGCGCCAGCAGCCAAGATACCGACGAGCAGTACTTC
-	TRBV6-5	TRBJ2-2	-	CASSYSGAPNTGELFF	TGTGCCAGCAGTTACTCAGGGGCTCCGAACACCGGGGAGCTGTTTTTT
-	TRBV6-5	TRBJ1-1	-	CASSYPRNTEAFF	TGTGCCAGCAGTTACCCTCGGAACACTGAAGCTTTCTTT
-	TRBV6-1	TRBJ2-5	once	CASILRFPGETQYF	TGTGCCAGCATACTCCGTTTCCCGGGGGAGACCCAGTACTTC
-	TRBV6-6	TRBJ2-1	-	CASSWAAAGNNEQFF	TGTGCCAGCAGTTGGGCGGCCGCCGGTAACAATGAGCAGTTCTTC
TRBD1	TRBV5-6	TRBJ1-5	-	CASSPWTGVQPQHF	TGTGCCAGCAGCCCGTGGACAGGGGTTCAGCCCCAGCATTTT
TRBD1	TRBV6-5	TRBJ2-7	-	CASSQQLDRAALYF	TGTGCCAGCAGTCAGCAACTTGACAGGGCGGCCCTGTACTTC
-	TRBV27	TRBJ2-7	-	CASSFISRGRSYEQYF	TGTGCCAGCAGTTTTATCAGCAGGGGCAGGTCCTACGAGCAGTACTTC
-	TRBV7-6	TRBJ2-1	-	CASSLLDSYNEQFF	TGTGCCAGCAGCTTACTGGACAGCTACAATGAGCAGTTCTTC
-	TRBV28	TRBJ1-2	-	CASSPALVGRDYGYTF	TGTGCCAGCAGTCCCGCTTTGGTGGGAAGGGACTATGGCTACACCTTC
-	TRBV28	TRBJ2-5	-	CASSTDTPRETQYF	TGTGCCAGCAGTACGGACACCCCGCGGGAGACCCAGTACTTC
-	TRBV7-2	TRBJ2-4	-	CASSLGGNIQYF	TGTGCCAGCAGCTTAGGGGGAAACATTCAGTACTTC
TRBD2	TRBV30	TRBJ2-3	-	CAWSTLAGVPDTQYF	TGTGCCTGGAGTACCCTAGCGGGAGTCCCGGATACGCAGTATTTT
TRBD1	TRBV27	TRBJ2-7	few	CASSEQVGQGAYEQYF	TGTGCCAGCAGCGAACAAGTTGGACAGGGGGCCTACGAGCAGTACTTC
-	TRBV4-1	TRBJ2-3	once	CASSQGRRGDTQYF	TGCGCCAGCAGCCAAGGCAGGAGGGGAGATACGCAGTATTTT
-	TRBV7-9	TRBJ1-2	once	CASSFPRGVYGYTF	TGTGCCAGCAGCTTTCCCAGGGGAGTCTATGGCTACACCTTC
TRBD2	TRBV5-4	TRBJ2-7	-	CASSEGLVEQYF	TGTGCCAGCAGCGAGGGACTAGTAGAACAGTACTTC
-	TRBV29-1	TRBJ2-7	-	CSAITTAYEQYF	TGCAGCGCCATAACGACGGCTTACGAGCAGTACTTC
TRBD1	TRBV5-6	TRBJ1-1	-	CASSSWYRGRIGTEAFF	TGTGCCAGCAGCTCCTGGTACAGGGGGCGTATAGGCACTGAAGCTTTCTTT
-	TRBV4-3	TRBJ2-2	-	CASSQEAAGGGGELFF	TGCGCCAGCAGCCAAGAGGCGGCAGGAGGGGGCGGGGAGCTGTTTTTT
TRBD2	TRBV29-1	TRBJ2-3	once	CSVEAESGRFTDTQYF	TGCAGCGTTGAAGCAGAAAGCGGGAGATTCACAGATACGCAGTATTTT
TRBD2	TRBV14	TRBJ2-1	-	CASSQARGSSYNEQFF	TGTGCCAGCAGCCAAGCGCGCGGGAGCTCCTACAATGAGCAGTTCTTC
-	TRBV27	TRBJ2-3	once	CATKRGTDTQYF	TGTGCCACAAAGCGGGGCACAGATACGCAGTATTTT
TRBD1	TRBV9	TRBJ1-4	-	CASSGSATGGGEKLFF	TGTGCCAGCAGCGGGTCAGCAACAGGGGGCGGTGAAAAACTGTTTTTT
TRBD1	TRBV12-5	TRBJ1-2	-	CATGTGDNYGYTF	TGTGCTACTGGGACAGGGGATAACTATGGCTACACCTTC
-	TRBV6-1	TRBJ1-1	few	CASSDRAWNTEAFF	TGTGCCAGCAGTGACCGAGCTTGGAACACTGAAGCTTTCTTT
-	TRBV27	TRBJ2-7	-	CASSLGSPESYEQYF	TGTGCCAGCAGTTTAGGATCCCCAGAGTCCTACGAGCAGTACTTC
-	TRBV11-2	TRBJ2-2	-	CASRTNTGELFF	TGTGCCAGCAGAACTAACACCGGGGAGCTGTTTTTT
TRBD2	TRBV27	TRBJ2-3	-	CASSYIAGSSTDTQYF	TGTGCCAGCAGTTATATAGCGGGATCTAGCACAGATACGCAGTATTTT
-	TRBV7-9	TRBJ2-7	-	CASSSGNYEQYF	TGTGCCAGCAGCTCCGGAAACTACGAGCAGTACTTC
TRBD1	TRBV9	TRBJ1-5	-	CASSQGGMGNQPQHF	TGTGCCAGCAGTCAGGGGGGTATGGGCAATCAGCCCCAGCATTTT
TRBD2	TRBV28	TRBJ2-2	-	CASSTGTSGSLDAGELFF	TGTGCCAGCAGTACAGGGACTAGCGGGAGTTTGGACGCCGGGGAGCTGTTTTTT
-	TRBV27	TRBJ2-7	once	CASSPQTGSYEQYF	TGTGCCAGCAGTCCACAGACAGGCTCCTACGAGCAGTACTTC
-	TRBV4-3	TRBJ2-7	-	CASSQEKGLEQYF	TGCGCCAGCAGCCAAGAAAAGGGGCTGGAGCAGTACTTC